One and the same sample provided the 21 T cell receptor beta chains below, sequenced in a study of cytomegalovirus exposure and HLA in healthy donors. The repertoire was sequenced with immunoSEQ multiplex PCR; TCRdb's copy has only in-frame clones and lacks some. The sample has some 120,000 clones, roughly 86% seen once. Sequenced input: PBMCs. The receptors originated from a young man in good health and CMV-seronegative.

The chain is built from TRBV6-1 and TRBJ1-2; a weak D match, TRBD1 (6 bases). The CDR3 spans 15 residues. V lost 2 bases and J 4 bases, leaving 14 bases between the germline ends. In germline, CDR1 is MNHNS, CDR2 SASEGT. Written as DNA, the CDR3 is TGTGCCAGCAGTGAATCGTTGGGGGGGCCCTATGGCTACACCTTC. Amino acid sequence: CASSESLGGPYGYTF.

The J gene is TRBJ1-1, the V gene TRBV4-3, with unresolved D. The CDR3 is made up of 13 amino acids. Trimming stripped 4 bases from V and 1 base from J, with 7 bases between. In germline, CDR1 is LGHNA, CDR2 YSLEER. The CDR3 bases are TGCGCCAGCAGCCGAGTCCCGAACACTGAAGCTTTCTTT. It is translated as CASSRVPNTEAFF.

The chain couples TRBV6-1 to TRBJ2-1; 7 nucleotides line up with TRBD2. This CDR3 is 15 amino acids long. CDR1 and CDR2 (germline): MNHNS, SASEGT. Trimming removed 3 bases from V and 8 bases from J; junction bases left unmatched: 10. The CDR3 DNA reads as TGTGCCAGCAGTGAGTCTAGCGGAGAGGGGCATGAGCAGTTCTTC. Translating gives CASSESSGEGHEQFF.

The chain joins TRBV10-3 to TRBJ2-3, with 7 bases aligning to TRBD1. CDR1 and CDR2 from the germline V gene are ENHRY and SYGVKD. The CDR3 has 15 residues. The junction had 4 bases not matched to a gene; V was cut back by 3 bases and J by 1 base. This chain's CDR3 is CAISDLGGGTDTQYF. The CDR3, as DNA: TGTGCCATCAGTGATTTAGGGGGCGGCACAGATACGCAGTATTTT.

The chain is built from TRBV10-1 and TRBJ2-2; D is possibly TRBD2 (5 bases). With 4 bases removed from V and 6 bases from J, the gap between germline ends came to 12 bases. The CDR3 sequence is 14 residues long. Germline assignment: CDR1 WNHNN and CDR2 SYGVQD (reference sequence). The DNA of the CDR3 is TGCGCCAGCAGTGCTGCGGTCGGGGCCGGGGAGCTGTTTTTT. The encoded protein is CASSAAVGAGELFF.

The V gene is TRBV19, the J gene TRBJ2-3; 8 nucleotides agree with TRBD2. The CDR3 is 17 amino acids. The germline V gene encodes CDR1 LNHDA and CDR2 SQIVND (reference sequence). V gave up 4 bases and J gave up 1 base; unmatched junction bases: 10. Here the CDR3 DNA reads TGTGCCAGTAGTAAACTGTCACTAGCGGACCGCACAGATACGCAGTATTTT. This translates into CASSKLSLADRTDTQYF.

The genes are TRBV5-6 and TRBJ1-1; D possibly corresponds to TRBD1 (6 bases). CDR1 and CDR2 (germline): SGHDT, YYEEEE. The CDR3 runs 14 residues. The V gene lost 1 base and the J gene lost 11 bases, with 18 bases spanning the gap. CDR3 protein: CASSLFETGSPAFF. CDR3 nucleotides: TGTGCCAGCAGCTTGTTTGAGACAGGTTCGCCGGCTTTCTTT.

DNA for the CDR3: TGTGCCAGTACCGACAGTGAGTATGGCTACACCTTC. Its translation: CASTDSEYGYTF. The rearrangement joins TRBV19 to TRBJ1-2, with D perhaps TRBD1 (5 bases). The V gene lost 7 bases and the J gene lost 5 bases, with 11 bases spanning the gap. Germline values: CDR1 LNHDA, CDR2 SQIVND (reference sequence). The CDR3 extends over 12 amino acids.

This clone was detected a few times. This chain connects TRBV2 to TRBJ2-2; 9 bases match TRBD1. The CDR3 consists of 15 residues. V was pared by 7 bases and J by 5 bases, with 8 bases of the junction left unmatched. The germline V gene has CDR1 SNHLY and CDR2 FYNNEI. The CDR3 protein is CASTRQGERTGELFF. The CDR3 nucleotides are TGTGCCAGCACCCGACAGGGGGAGAGGACCGGGGAGCTGTTTTTT. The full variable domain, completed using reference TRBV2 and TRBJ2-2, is EPEVTQTPSHQVTQMGQEVILRCVPISNHLYFYWYRQILGQKVEFLVSFYNNEISEKSEIFDDQFSVERPDGSNFTLKIRSTKLEDSAMYFCASTRQGERTGELFFGEGSRLTVL.

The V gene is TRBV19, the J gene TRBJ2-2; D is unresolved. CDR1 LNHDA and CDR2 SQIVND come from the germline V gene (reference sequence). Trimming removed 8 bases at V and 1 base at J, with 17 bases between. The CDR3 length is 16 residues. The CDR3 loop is CASGSMMAGNTGELFF. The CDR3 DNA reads TGTGCCAGTGGATCCATGATGGCAGGGAACACCGGGGAGCTGTTTTTT. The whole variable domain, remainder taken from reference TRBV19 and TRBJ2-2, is DGGITQSPKYLFRKEGQNVTLSCEQNLNHDAMYWYRQDPGQGLRLIYYSQIVNDFQKGDIAEGYSVSREKKESFPLTVTSAQKNPTAFYLCASGSMMAGNTGELFFGEGSRLTVL.

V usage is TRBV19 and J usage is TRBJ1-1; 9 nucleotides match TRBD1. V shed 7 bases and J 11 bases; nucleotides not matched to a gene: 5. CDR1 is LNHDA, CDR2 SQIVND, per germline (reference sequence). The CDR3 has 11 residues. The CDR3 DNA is TGTGCCAGTACCGGGGACAGGGCTGCTTTCTTT. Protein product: CASTGDRAAFF.

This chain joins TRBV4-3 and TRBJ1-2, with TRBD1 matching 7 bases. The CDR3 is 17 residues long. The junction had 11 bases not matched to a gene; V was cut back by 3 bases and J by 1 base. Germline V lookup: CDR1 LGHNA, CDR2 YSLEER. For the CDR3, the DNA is TGCGCCAGCAGCCAGGCGAAAGGGACAGCTCTTAACTATGGCTACACCTTC. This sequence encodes CASSQAKGTALNYGYTF.

In DNA, the CDR3 is TGTGCCAGCAGCCTATGGAGCTCTGGAAACACCATATATTTT. Protein: CASSLWSSGNTIYF. The V and J genes are TRBV5-4 and TRBJ1-3; D is unclear. The V gene lost 4 bases and the J gene lost 0 bases, with 8 bases spanning the gap. CDR3 length equals 14 residues. Germline V gene sequence: CDR1 SGHNT, CDR2 YYREEE (reference sequence).

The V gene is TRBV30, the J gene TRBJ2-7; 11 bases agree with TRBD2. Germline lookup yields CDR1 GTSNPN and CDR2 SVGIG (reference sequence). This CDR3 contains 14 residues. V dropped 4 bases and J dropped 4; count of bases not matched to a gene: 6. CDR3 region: CAWMPASGRYEQYF. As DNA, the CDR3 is TGTGCCTGGATGCCAGCTAGCGGGAGGTACGAGCAGTACTTC. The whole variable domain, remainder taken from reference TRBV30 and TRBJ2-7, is SQTIHQWPATLVQPVGSPLSLECTVEGTSNPNLYWYRQAAGRGLQLLFYSVGIGQISSEVPQNLSASRPQDRQFILSSKKLLLSDSGFYLCAWMPASGRYEQYFGPGTRLTVT.

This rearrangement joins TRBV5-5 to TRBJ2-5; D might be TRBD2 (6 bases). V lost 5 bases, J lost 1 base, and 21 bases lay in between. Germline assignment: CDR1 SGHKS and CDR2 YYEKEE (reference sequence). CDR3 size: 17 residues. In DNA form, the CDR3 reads TGTGCCAGCAGGGTTGGGAGGATCGGGACGCCCCAAGAGACCCAGTACTTC. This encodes CASRVGRIGTPQETQYF.

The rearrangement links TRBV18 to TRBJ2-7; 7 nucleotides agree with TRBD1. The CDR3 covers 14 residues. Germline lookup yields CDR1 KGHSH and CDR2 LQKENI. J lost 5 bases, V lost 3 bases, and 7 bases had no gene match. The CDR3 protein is CASSPRGNVHEQYF. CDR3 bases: TGTGCCAGCTCACCCAGGGGGAATGTCCACGAGCAGTACTTC.

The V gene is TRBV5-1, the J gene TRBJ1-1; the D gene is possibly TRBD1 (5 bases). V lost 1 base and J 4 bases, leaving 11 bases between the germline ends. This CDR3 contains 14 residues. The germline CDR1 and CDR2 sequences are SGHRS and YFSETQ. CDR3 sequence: CASSLMQGRTEAFF. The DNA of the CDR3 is TGCGCCAGCAGCTTGATGCAGGGTCGCACTGAAGCTTTCTTT.

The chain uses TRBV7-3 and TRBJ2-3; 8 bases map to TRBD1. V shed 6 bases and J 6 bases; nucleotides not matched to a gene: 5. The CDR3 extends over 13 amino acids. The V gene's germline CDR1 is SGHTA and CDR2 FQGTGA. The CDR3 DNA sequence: TGTGCCAGCAGACCGACAGGGGCGGATACGCAGTATTTT. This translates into CASRPTGADTQYF.

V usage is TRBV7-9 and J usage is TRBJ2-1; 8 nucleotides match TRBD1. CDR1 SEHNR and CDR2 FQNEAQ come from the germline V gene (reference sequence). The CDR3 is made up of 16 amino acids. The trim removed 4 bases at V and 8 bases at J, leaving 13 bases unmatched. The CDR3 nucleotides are TGTGCCAGCAGCTACGGACAGGGTGCCGGATTTGATGAGCAGTTCTTC. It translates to CASSYGQGAGFDEQFF.

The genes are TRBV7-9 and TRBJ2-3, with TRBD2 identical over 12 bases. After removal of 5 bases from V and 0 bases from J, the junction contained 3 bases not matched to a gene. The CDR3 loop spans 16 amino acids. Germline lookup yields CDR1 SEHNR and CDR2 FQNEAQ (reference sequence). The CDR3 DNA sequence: TGTGCCAGCAGCCCCGGGACTAGCGGGAGCACAGATACGCAGTATTTT. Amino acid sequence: CASSPGTSGSTDTQYF.

The CDR3 DNA reads as TGTGCCAGCAGCTGGACCGGGACAGGGACCTACGAGCAGTACTTC. It yields the protein CASSWTGTGTYEQYF. The chain joins TRBV5-4 to TRBJ2-7, with 9 bases identical to TRBD1. The CDR3 loop spans 15 amino acids. CDR1 and CDR2 (germline): SGHNT, YYREEE (reference sequence). J lost 2 bases, V lost 3 bases, and 6 bases had no gene match. Using reference TRBV5-4 and TRBJ2-7 for the parts outside the CDR3, the full variable domain is ETGVTQSPTHLIKTRGQQVTLRCSSQSGHNTVSWYQQALGQGPQFIFQYYREEENGRGNFPPRFSGLQFPNYSSELNVNALELDDSALYLCASSWTGTGTYEQYFGPGTRLTVT.